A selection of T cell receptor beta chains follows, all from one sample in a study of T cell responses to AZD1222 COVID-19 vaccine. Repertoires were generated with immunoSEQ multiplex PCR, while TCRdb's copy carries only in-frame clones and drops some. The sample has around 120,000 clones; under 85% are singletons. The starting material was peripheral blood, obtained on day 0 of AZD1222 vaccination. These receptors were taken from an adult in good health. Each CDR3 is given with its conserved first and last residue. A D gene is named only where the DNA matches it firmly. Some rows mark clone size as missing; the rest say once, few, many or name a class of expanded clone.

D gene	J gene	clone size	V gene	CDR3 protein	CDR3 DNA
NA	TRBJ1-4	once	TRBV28	CASSPAERPEKLFF	TGTGCCAGCAGTCCGGCGGAGCGCCCGGAAAAACTGTTTTTT
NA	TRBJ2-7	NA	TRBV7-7	CASSLAPGGAYEQYF	TGTGCTAGCAGCTTAGCCCCCGGGGGCGCCTACGAGCAGTACTTC
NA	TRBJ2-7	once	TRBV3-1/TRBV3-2	CASSRMTGYEQYF	TGTGCCAGCAGCCGAATGACAGGCTACGAGCAGTACTTC
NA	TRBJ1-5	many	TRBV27	CASSLVANQPQHF	TGTGCCAGCAGTTTGGTGGCGAATCAGCCCCAGCATTTT
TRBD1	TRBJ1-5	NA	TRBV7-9	CASSAGQGLSQPQHF	TGTGCCAGCAGCGCCGGACAGGGTTTAAGTCAGCCCCAGCATTTT
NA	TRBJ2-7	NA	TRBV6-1	CASSERYEQYF	TGTGCCAGCAGTGAGAGGTACGAGCAGTACTTC
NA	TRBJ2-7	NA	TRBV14	CASSQEFPPYEQYF	TGTGCCAGCAGCCAAGAATTCCCCCCCTACGAGCAGTACTTC
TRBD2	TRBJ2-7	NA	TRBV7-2	CASSLSGDSYEQYF	TGTGCCAGCAGCCTCAGCGGGGACTCCTACGAGCAGTACTTC
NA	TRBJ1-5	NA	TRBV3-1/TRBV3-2	CASSPPGQSNQPQHF	TGTGCCAGCAGCCCACCCGGACAGTCCAATCAGCCCCAGCATTTT
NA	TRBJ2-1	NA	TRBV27	CASSQRQGYNEQFF	TGTGCCAGCAGCCAGCGGCAGGGGTACAATGAGCAGTTCTTC
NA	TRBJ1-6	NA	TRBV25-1	CASLPSGGTIGGSPLHF	TGTGCCAGCCTCCCCTCGGGGGGTACGATCGGTGGGTCACCCCTCCACTTT
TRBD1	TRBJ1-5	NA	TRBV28	CASSFAGGGQPQHF	TGTGCCAGCAGTTTCGCAGGGGGCGGACAGCCCCAGCATTTT
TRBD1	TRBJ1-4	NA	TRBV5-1	CASRSGTVNEKLFF	TGCGCCAGCAGATCCGGGACAGTAAATGAAAAACTGTTTTTT
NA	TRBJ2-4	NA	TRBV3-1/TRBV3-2	CASSQDLGGIKGIQYF	TGTGCCAGCAGCCAAGACCTCGGGGGCATCAAGGGGATTCAGTACTTC
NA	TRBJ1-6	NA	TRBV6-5	CASNPRGNSPLHF	TGTGCCAGCAACCCCCGGGGGAATTCACCCCTCCACTTT
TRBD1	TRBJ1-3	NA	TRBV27	CARRGPPGNTIYF	TGTGCCAGGAGGGGGCCGCCTGGAAACACCATATATTTT
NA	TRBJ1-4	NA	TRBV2	CASSETVAPVGEKLFF	TGTGCCAGCAGTGAAACGGTGGCACCGGTTGGTGAAAAACTGTTTTTT
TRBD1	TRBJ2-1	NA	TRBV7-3	CASSAHRGRYNEQFF	TGTGCCAGCAGCGCCCACAGGGGTCGGTACAATGAGCAGTTCTTC
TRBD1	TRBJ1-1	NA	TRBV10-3	CAIQGGAEAFF	TGTGCCATACAGGGGGGGGCTGAAGCTTTCTTT
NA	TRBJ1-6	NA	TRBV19	CASGTPPVGSPLHF	TGTGCCAGTGGTACCCCCCCAGTGGGTTCACCCCTCCACTTT
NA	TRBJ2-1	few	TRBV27	CASSPGQIYNEQFF	TGTGCCAGCAGTCCAGGACAGATTTACAATGAGCAGTTCTTC
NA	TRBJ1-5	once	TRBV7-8	CASSLEGPQHF	TGTGCCAGCAGCTTAGAAGGGCCCCAGCATTTT
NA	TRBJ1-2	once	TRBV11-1	CASSLAGRGYTF	TGTGCCAGCAGCTTAGCGGGGAGAGGCTACACCTTC
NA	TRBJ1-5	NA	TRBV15	CATSRDPGGEANQPQHF	TGTGCCACCAGCAGAGATCCGGGAGGGGAGGCCAATCAGCCCCAGCATTTT
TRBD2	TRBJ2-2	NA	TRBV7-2	CASSLVSAGRGGAGELFF	TGTGCCAGCAGCTTAGTCTCGGCTGGCCGGGGGGGGGCCGGGGAGCTGTTTTTT
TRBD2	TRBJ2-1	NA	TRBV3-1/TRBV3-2	CASSQVSGGLSSYNEQFF	TGTGCCAGCAGCCAAGTTAGCGGGGGGCTAAGCTCCTACAATGAGCAGTTCTTC
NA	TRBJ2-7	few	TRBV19	CASSPHAPLTGINYEQYF	TGTGCCAGTAGTCCTCACGCCCCACTGACAGGAATCAACTACGAGCAGTACTTC
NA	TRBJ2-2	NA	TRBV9	CASSEGGRSTGELFF	TGTGCCAGCAGCGAGGGGGGGCGCAGCACCGGGGAGCTGTTTTTT
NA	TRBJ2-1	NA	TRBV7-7	CASSLGHGGLNEQFF	TGTGCTAGCAGCTTAGGACATGGCGGACTGAATGAGCAGTTCTTC
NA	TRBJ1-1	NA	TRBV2	CASSLTDMNTEAFF	TGTGCCAGCTCCCTGACCGATATGAACACTGAAGCTTTCTTT
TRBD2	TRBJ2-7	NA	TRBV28	CASSEPGLPYEQYF	TGTGCCAGCAGCGAGCCGGGACTACCCTACGAGCAGTACTTC
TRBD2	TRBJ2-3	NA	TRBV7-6	CASSVKGGGSDTQYF	TGTGCCAGCAGCGTGAAGGGCGGGGGGTCAGATACGCAGTATTTT
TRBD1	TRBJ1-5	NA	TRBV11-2	CASSLPGTANNQPQHF	TGTGCCAGCAGCTTACCCGGGACAGCCAACAATCAGCCCCAGCATTTT
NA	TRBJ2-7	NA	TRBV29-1	CSVEEGYEQYF	TGCAGCGTTGAGGAGGGCTACGAGCAGTACTTC
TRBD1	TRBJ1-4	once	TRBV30	CAWSVMRGRNEKLFF	TGTGCCTGGAGTGTAATGAGGGGGCGAAATGAAAAACTGTTTTTT
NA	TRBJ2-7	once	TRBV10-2	CASLTGYNEQYF	TGCGCCAGTCTGACAGGATACAACGAGCAGTACTTC
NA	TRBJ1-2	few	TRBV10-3	CATNEVGYGYTF	TGTGCCACGAACGAGGTCGGTTATGGCTACACCTTC
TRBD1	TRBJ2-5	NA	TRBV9	CASSAGTAIGGTQYF	TGTGCCAGCAGCGCCGGGACAGCCATAGGGGGGACCCAGTACTTC
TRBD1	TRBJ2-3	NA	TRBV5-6	CASSPNPGQDTQYF	TGTGCCAGCAGCCCAAATCCGGGACAGGATACGCAGTATTTT